The T cell receptor beta chain under discussion was sequenced for a study of T cells in Graves' hyperthyroidism and ophthalmopathy. Only one count was recorded for this clonotype. Its antigen is as yet unknown. One end of the junction does not line up with germline, which may come from a read error. There were TCR beta CDR3 regions amplified from RNA transcripts. When the TCR CDR3 underwent first-round RT-PCR, the HTBI primer set was used. TCRdb ran MiXCR on the multiplex PCR reads and lists one entry per CDR3 protein. Among 400,000 or so distinct CDR3 sequences, more than 12% were seen once, and the ten largest hold 25% to 30%. The germline gives CDR1 SGHTA, CDR2 FQGNSA. The CDR3 runs 13 residues. Study-level results: Model output signaled ophthalmopathy a median approximately 6.2 months ahead of onset.

This sequence was found in a man aged 50 or older with Graves' ophthalmopathy. V is TRBV7-2 and J is TRBJ1-5; maybe TRBD1 (5 bases). The sample comprised blood. The CDR3 loop is CVSSQGGNQPQHF. The DNA of the CDR3 is TGTGTCAGCAGCCAGGGTGGCAATCAGCCCCAGCATTTT. Full variable domain (missing parts from reference TRBV7-2 and TRBJ1-5): GAGVSQSPSNKVTEKGKDVELRCDPISGHTALYWYRQSLGQGLEFLIYFQGNSAPDKSGLPSDRFSAERTGGSVSTLTIQRTQQEDSAVYLCVSSQGGNQPQHFGDGTRLSIL.